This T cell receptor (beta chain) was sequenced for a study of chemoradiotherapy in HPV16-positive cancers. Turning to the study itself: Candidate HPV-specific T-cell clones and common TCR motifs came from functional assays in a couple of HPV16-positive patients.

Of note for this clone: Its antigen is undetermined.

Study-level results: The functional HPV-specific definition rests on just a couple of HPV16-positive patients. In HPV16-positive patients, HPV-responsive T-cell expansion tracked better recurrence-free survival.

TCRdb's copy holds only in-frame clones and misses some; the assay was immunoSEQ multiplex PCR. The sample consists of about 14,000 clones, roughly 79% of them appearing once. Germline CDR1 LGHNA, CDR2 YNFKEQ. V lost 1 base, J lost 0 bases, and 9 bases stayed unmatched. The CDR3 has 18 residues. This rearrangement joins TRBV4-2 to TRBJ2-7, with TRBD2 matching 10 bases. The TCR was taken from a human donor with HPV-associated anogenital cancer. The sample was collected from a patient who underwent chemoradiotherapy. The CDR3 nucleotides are TGTGCCAGCAGCCAAGTGGGGCTAGCGGGAGCCCTCTCCTACGAGCAGTACTTC. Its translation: CASSQVGLAGALSYEQYF.